The clone carrying this TCR beta chain was detected many times. There are 13 residues in the CDR3. Germline V gene lookup returns CDR1 DFQATT and CDR2 SNEGSKA (reference sequence). V was pared by 6 bases and J by 2 bases, with 12 bases between. In building TCR beta libraries, iRepertoire HTBI primers were used together with Arm-PCR of CDR3 regions. TCRdb called the multiplex PCR reads again in MiXCR, with one record for every CDR3 protein. The sample yields 450,000 to 650,000 distinct CDR3 sequences, about 16% seen once. This sample is part of a study of regulatory T cells in long-lasting Graves disease. Time point noted: newly diagnosed GD, antithyroid drugs for less than 3 months. Preparation of the TCR library used RNA extracted from PBMCs. The sample also formed part of further work on T cells in Graves' hyperthyroidism and ophthalmopathy.

The sequence was collected from a woman aged 35 to 59 with Graves disease. The gene calls are TRBV20-1 and TRBJ2-3; maybe TRBD1 (5 bases). Sequences were derived from peripheral blood mononuclear cells (PBMCs), sampled at new diagnosis, from a patient treated with antithyroid drugs. The CDR3, as DNA: TGCAGTGCCCCCAGGGCCGACACAGATACGCAGTATTTT. It encodes CSAPRADTDTQYF.